The entry that follows covers one T cell receptor (beta chain) sequence. Treatment described: around 19 received Ad26.COV2.S at low or high dose, single or two shots; roughly five received placebo; per-sample allocation not given. Sample collection was performed on day 63 after the first vaccine or placebo injection. In germline, CDR1 is MNHNS, CDR2 SASEGT. Trimming pared 3 bases from V and 0 bases from J, leaving 11 bases between. The CDR3 is made up of 16 amino acids. This specimen belongs to a study of Ad26.COV2.S vaccination and SARS-CoV-2 variants. TCRdb's copy holds only in-frame clones and misses some; the assay was immunoSEQ multiplex PCR. The sample lists approximately 340,000 clones, roughly 85% occurring once.

The genes are TRBV6-1 and TRBJ2-2; maybe TRBD1 (5 bases). The receptor was derived from a person aged 18 to 59 who received the Ad26.COV2.S COVID-19 vaccine or a placebo. The sample consisted of peripheral blood, taken in a trial of Ad26.COV2.S vaccine versus placebo. The CDR3: CASSDPGRANTGELFF. The CDR3 DNA is TGTGCCAGCAGTGATCCCGGCAGGGCGAACACCGGGGAGCTGTTTTTT.